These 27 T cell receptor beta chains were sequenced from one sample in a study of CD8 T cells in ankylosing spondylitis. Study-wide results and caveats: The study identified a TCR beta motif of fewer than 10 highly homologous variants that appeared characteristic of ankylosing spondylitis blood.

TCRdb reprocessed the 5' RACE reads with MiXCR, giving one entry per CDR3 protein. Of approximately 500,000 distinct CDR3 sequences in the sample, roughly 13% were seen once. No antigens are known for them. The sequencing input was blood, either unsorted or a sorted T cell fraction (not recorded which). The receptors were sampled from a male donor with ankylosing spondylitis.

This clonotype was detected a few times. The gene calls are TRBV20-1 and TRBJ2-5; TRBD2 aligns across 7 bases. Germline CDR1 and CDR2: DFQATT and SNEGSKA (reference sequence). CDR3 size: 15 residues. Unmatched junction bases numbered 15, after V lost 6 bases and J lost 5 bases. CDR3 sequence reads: CSARPLRGSKETQYF. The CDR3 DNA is TGCAGTGCCCGGCCCCTACGCGGGAGTAAGGAGACCCAGTACTTC.

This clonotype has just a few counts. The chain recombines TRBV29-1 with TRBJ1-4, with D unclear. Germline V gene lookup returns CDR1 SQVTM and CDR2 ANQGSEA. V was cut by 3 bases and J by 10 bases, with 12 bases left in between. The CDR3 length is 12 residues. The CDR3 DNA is TGCAGCGTTGATGAGGGAATGACAAAACTGTTTTTT. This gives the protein CSVDEGMTKLFF.

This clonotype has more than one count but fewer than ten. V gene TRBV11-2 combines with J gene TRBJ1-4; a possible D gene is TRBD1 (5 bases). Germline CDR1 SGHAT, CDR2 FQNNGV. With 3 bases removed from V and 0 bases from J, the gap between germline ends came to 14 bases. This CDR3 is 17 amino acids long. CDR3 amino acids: CASSFITGRPTNEKLFF. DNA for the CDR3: TGTGCCAGCAGCTTTATAACAGGAAGGCCAACTAATGAAAAACTGTTTTTT.

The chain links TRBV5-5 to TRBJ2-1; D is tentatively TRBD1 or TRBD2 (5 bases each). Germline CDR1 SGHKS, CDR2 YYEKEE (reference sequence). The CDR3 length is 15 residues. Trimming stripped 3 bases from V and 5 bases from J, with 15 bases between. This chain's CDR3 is CASSWVRDQNNEQFF. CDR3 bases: TGTGCCAGCAGCTGGGTGAGGGACCAGAACAATGAGCAGTTCTTC.

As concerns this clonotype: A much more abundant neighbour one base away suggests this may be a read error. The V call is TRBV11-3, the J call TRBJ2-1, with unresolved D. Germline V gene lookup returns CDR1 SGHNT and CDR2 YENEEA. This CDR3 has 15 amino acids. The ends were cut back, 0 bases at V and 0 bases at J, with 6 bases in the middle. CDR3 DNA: TGTGCCAGCAGCTTAGATGGGGACTCCTACAATGAGCAGTTCTTC. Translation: CASSLDGDSYNEQFF.

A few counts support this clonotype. CDR3 coding DNA: TGCGCCAGCAGCTGGACTAGCGACAAAGGGAATGAGCAGTTCTTC. It codes for CASSWTSDKGNEQFF. The V call is TRBV5-1, the J call TRBJ2-1; 9 bases fit TRBD2. The CDR3 totals 15 residues. The trim removed 3 bases at V and 7 bases at J, leaving 8 bases unmatched. CDR1 is SGHRS and CDR2 is YFSETQ in the germline V gene.

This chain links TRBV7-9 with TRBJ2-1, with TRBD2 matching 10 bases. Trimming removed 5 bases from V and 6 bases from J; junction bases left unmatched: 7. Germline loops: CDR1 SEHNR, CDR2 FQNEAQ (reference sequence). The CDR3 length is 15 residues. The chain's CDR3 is CASSPEGLAFNEQFF. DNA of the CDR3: TGTGCCAGCAGCCCAGAGGGACTAGCGTTCAATGAGCAGTTCTTC.

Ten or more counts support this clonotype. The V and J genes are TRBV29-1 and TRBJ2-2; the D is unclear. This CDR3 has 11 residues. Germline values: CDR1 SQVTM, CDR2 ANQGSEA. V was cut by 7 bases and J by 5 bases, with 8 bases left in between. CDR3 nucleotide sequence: TGCAGCGGCTGGGGAACCGGGGAGCTGTTTTTT. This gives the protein CSGWGTGELFF.

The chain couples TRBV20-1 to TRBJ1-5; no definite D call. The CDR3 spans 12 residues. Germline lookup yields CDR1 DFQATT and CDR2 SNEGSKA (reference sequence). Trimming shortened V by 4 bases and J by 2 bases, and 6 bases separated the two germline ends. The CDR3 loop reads CSAKWGNQPQHF. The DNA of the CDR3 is TGCAGTGCTAAATGGGGCAATCAGCCCCAGCATTTT.

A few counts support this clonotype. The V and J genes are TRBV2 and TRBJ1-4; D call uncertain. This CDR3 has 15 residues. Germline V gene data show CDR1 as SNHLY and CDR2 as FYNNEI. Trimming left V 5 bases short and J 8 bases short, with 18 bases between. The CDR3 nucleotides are TGTGCCAGCAGTTTTTCGAGTGGCAGGCCCGAAAAACTGTTTTTT. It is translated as CASSFSSGRPEKLFF. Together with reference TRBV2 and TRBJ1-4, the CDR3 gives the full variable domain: EPEVTQTPSHQVTQMGQEVILRCVPISNHLYFYWYRQILGQKVEFLVSFYNNEISEKSEIFDDQFSVERPDGSNFTLKIRSTKLEDSAMYFCASSFSSGRPEKLFFGSGTQLSVL.

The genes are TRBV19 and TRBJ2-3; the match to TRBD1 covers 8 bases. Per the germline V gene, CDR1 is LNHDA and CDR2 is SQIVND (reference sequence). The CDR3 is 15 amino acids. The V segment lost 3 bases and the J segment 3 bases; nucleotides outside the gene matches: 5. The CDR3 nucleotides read TGTGCCAGTAGTATCGGCAGGGGGCCGACAGATACGCAGTATTTT. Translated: CASSIGRGPTDTQYF. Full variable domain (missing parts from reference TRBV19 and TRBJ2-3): DGGITQSPKYLFRKEGQNVTLSCEQNLNHDAMYWYRQDPGQGLRLIYYSQIVNDFQKGDIAEGYSVSREKKESFPLTVTSAQKNPTAFYLCASSIGRGPTDTQYFGPGTRLTVL.

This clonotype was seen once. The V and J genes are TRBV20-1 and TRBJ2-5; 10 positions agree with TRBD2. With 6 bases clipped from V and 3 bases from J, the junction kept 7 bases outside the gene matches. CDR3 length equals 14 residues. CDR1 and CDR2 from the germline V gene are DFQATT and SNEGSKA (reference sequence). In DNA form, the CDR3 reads TGCAGTGCCCAAGCCAGCGGGAGGGAAGAGACCCAGTACTTC. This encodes CSAQASGREETQYF.

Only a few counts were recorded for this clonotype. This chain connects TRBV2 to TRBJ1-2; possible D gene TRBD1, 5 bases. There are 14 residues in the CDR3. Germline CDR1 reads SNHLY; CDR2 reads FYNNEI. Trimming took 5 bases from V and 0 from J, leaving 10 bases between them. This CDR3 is CASSRDRTNYGYTF. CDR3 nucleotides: TGTGCCAGCAGTCGCGACAGAACTAACTATGGCTACACCTTC.

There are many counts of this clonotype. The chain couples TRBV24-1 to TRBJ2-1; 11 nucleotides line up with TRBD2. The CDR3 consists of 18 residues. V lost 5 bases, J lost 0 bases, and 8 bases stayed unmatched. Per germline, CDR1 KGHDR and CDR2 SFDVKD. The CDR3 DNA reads TGTGCCACCAGTGGCCCGACTAGCGGGAAGAGCTCCTACAATGAGCAGTTCTTC. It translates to CATSGPTSGKSSYNEQFF.

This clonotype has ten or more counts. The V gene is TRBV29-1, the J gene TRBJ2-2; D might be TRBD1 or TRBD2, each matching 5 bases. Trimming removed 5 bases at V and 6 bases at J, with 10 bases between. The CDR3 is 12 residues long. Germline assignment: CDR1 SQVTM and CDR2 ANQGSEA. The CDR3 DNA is TGCAGCGTTCTAAGGGACGCCGGGGAGCTGTTTTTT. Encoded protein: CSVLRDAGELFF.

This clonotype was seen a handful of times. The CDR3 is CASSPNGFRGDTQYF. CDR3 nucleotides: TGTGCCAGCAGTCCTAACGGGTTCCGGGGAGATACGCAGTATTTT. The chain employs TRBV7-2 and TRBJ2-3; possibly TRBD2 for D (5 bases). CDR3 length: 15 residues. V gave up 6 bases and J gave up 5 bases, with 18 bases separating them. Germline V gene lookup returns CDR1 SGHTA and CDR2 FQGNSA.

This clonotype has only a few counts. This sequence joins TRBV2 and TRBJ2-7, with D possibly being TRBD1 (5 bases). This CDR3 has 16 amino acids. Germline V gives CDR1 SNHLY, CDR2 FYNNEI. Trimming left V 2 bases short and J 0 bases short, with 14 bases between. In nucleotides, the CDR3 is TGTGCCAGCAGTGAATGGGGCGGATGGGGCTCCTACGAGCAGTACGTC. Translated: CASSEWGGWGSYEQYV.

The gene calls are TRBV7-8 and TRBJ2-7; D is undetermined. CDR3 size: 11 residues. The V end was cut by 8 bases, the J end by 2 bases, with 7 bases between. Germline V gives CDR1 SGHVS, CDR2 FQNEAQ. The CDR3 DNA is TGTGCCAGCGGGTTTGCCTACGAGCAGTACTTC. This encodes CASGFAYEQYF.

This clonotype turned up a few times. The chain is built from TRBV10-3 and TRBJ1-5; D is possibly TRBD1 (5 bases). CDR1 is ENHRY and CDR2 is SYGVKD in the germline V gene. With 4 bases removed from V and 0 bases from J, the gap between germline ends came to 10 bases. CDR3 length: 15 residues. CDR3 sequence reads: CAISGTWDSNQPQHF. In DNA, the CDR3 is TGTGCCATCAGTGGGACATGGGATAGCAATCAGCCCCAGCATTTT.

The CDR3 coding sequence is TGCAGTGCTAGACCTCTAGCAGACCCGAACACCGGGGAGCTGTTTTTT. Its translation: CSARPLADPNTGELFF. The chain joins TRBV20-1 to TRBJ2-2; possibly TRBD2 for D (5 bases). The CDR3 is 16 amino acids. CDR1 DFQATT and CDR2 SNEGSKA come from the germline V gene (reference sequence). Trimming left V 2 bases short and J 0 bases short, with 13 bases between.

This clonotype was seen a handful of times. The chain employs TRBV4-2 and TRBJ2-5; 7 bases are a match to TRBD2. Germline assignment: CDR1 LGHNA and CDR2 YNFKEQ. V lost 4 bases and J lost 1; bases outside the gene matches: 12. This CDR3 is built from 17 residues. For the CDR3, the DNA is TGTGCCAGCAGCCCGGGGATTGAGCGGGATCTCCAAGAGACCCAGTACTTC. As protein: CASSPGIERDLQETQYF.

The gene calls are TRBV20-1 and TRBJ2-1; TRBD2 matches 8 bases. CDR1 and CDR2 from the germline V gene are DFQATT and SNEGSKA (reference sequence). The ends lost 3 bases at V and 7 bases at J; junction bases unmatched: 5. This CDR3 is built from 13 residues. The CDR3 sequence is CSARLGRDNEQFF. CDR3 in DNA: TGCAGTGCTAGGCTCGGGAGGGATAATGAGCAGTTCTTC.

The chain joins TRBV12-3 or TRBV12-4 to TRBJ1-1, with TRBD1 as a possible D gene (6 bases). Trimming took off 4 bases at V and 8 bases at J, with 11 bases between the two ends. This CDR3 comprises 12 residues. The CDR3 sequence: CASSSGESEAFF. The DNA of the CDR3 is TGTGCCAGCAGTTCAGGGGAATCCGAAGCTTTCTTT.

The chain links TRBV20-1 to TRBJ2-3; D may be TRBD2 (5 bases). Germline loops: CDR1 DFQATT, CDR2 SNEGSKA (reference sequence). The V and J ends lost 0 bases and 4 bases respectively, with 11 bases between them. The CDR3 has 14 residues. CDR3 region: CSARDSSGADTQYF. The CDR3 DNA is TGCAGTGCTAGAGACTCGAGCGGAGCAGATACGCAGTATTTT.

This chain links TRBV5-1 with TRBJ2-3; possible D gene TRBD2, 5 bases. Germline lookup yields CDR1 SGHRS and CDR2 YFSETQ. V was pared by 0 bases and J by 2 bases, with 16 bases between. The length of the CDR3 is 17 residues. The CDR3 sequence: CASSLARTAETTDTQYF. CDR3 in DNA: TGCGCCAGCAGCTTGGCGCGGACTGCAGAAACCACAGATACGCAGTATTTT.

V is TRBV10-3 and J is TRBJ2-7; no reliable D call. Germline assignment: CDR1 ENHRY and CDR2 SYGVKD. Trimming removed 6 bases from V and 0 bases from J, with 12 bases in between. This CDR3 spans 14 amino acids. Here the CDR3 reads CAISDRTVSYEQYF. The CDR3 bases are TGTGCCATCAGCGACCGGACGGTCTCCTACGAGCAGTACTTC.

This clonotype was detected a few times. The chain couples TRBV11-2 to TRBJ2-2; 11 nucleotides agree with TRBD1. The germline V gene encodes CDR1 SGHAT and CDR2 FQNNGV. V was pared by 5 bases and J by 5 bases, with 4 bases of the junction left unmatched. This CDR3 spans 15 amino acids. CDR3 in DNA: TGTGCCAGCAGCAACCGGGACAGGGGGACCGGGGAGCTGTTTTTT. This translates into CASSNRDRGTGELFF.